The 6 T cell receptor beta chains reported below all come from one sample, sequenced in a study of beta chain features in type 1 diabetes. cDNA synthesis used the whole RNA isolate, giving expressed TCRB sequences. The table came from immunoSEQ multiplex PCR; TCRdb's copy has only in-frame clones and leaves some out. The sample records about 24,000 clones, nearly 70% being singletons. The material sequenced was Tregs from blood. The source of these receptors is a woman aged 40 to 49 in good health.

The rearrangement uses TRBV19 and TRBJ1-2; D is ambiguous. The V end was cut by 5 bases, the J end by 6 bases, with 10 bases between. The CDR3 spans 12 residues. Per germline, CDR1 LNHDA and CDR2 SQIVND (reference sequence). CDR3 in amino acids: CASSSRGHGYTF. CDR3 nucleotides: TGTGCCAGTAGTTCCCGTGGGCATGGCTACACCTTC.

Only one count was recorded for this clone. The gene calls are TRBV6-6 and TRBJ2-7; D ambiguous. V shed 7 bases and J shed 3 bases, with 13 bases lying between them. The CDR3 spans 13 residues. The V gene's germline CDR1 is MNHNY and CDR2 SVGAGI (reference sequence). This CDR3 is CASTYRGGYEQYF. The DNA for the CDR3 is TGTGCCAGCACCTACCGAGGCGGCTACGAGCAGTACTTC.

V and J are TRBV7-2 and TRBJ2-1; 7 bases are shared with TRBD1. Germline CDR1 reads SGHTA; CDR2 reads FQGNSA. The CDR3 is 13 residues long. Germline trimming cut 5 bases from V and 5 bases from J; bases unmatched to any gene: 3. CDR3 protein: CASSADRDNEQFF. In DNA, the CDR3 is TGTGCCAGCAGCGCAGACAGGGACAATGAGCAGTTCTTC.

This clone was picked up a small number of times. The genes are TRBV5-4 and TRBJ1-2; D uncertain. The CDR3 loop spans 12 amino acids. The V gene lost 3 bases and the J gene lost 2 bases, with 5 bases spanning the gap. Per the germline V gene, CDR1 is SGHNT and CDR2 is YYREEE (reference sequence). The CDR3 reads CASSSSNYGYTF. The DNA for the CDR3 is TGTGCCAGCAGCTCGTCGAACTATGGCTACACCTTC.

The chain couples TRBV19 to TRBJ1-1; the D gene is possibly TRBD1 (6 bases). CDR3 length: 13 amino acids. V gave up 6 bases and J gave up 4 bases, with 12 bases separating them. Germline CDR1 and CDR2: LNHDA and SQIVND (reference sequence). The CDR3 sequence is CASRTTGSTEAFF. CDR3 bases: TGTGCCAGTAGGACCACAGGGTCCACTGAAGCTTTCTTT.

This clone was seen a few times. The J gene is TRBJ2-1, the V gene TRBV19; 13 bases are shared with TRBD2. V gave up 7 bases and J gave up 6 bases; unmatched junction bases: 3. CDR3 size: 14 residues. Germline-derived CDR1 and CDR2 are LNHDA and SQIVND (reference sequence). CDR3 amino acids: CASTGTSGVNEQFF. The CDR3 coding sequence is TGTGCCAGTACCGGGACTAGCGGGGTCAATGAGCAGTTCTTC. The entire variable domain, with the rest obtained from reference TRBV19 and TRBJ2-1, is as follows: DGGITQSPKYLFRKEGQNVTLSCEQNLNHDAMYWYRQDPGQGLRLIYYSQIVNDFQKGDIAEGYSVSREKKESFPLTVTSAQKNPTAFYLCASTGTSGVNEQFFGPGTRLTVL.